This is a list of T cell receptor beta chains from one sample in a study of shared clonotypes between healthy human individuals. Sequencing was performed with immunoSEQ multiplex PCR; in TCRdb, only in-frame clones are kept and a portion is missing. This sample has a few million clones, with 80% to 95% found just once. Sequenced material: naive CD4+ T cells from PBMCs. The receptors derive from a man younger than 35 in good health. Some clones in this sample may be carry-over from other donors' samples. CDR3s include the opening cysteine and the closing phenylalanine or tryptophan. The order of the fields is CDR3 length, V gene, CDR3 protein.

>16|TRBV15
CATSTKTSGRSYEQYF
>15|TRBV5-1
CASSSQGLAYNEQFF
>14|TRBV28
CASSSDRTGSGYTF
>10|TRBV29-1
CSVEENEQFF
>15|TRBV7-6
CASSQLAGGQETQYF
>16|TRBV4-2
CASSQGLAGVLNEQFF
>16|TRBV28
CASTPPGTGNYNEQFF
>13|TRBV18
CASSTSSSYEQYF
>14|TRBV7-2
CASTPRQRNYGYTF
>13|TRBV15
CATSRRPGSEQFF
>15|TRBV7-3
CASSLLAVNTGELFF
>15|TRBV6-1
CASSLGAATSYEQYF
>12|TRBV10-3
CATAQGGTEAFF
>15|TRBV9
CASSPTRLGGETQYF
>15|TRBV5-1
CASSLDRPRNTEAFF
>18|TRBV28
CASSPGTGRWMDTGELFF